The 27 T cell receptor beta chains in this list originate from one sample, sequenced in a study of shared clonotypes between healthy human individuals. Profiled with immunoSEQ multiplex PCR; TCRdb holds only in-frame clones, not every one. The table has about 2.4 million clones, over 85% seen once. Sequencing input: naive CD4+ T cells from PBMCs. Subset denoted: CD45RA+ positively selected. The receptors come from a man younger than 35 in good health. Some clones in this sample may be carry-over from other donors' samples.

The chain couples TRBV11-2 to TRBJ1-1; no reliable D call. V was trimmed by 3 bases and J by 0 bases, leaving 8 bases between them. CDR1 and CDR2 from the germline V gene are SGHAT and FQNNGV. CDR3 length: 14 amino acids. The CDR3 region is CASSLAFMNTEAFF. Written as DNA, the CDR3 is TGTGCCAGCAGCTTGGCTTTTATGAACACTGAAGCTTTCTTT.

The chain is built from TRBV5-1 and TRBJ2-1; 9 bases agree with TRBD2. The CDR3 runs 15 residues. Germline CDR1 SGHRS, CDR2 YFSETQ. V lost 0 bases, J lost 6 bases, and 4 bases stayed unmatched. The CDR3 coding sequence is TGCGCCAGCAGCTTGGTACGCGGGAGGGCCAATGAGCAGTTCTTC. Translating it yields CASSLVRGRANEQFF. Full variable domain (rest looked up from reference TRBV5-1 and TRBJ2-1): KAGVTQTPRYLIKTRGQQVTLSCSPISGHRSVSWYQQTPGQGLQFLFEYFSETQRNKGNFPGRFSGRQFSNSRSEMNVSTLELGDSALYLCASSLVRGRANEQFFGPGTRLTVL.

As for this clone: The same CDR3 can be traced to other DNA sequences in this sample. The genes are TRBV5-1 and TRBJ2-1, with 11 nucleotides matching TRBD2. There are 14 residues in the CDR3. V shed 5 bases and J 7 bases; nucleotides not matched to a gene: 5. Germline V gene data show CDR1 as SGHRS and CDR2 as YFSETQ. DNA for the CDR3: TGCGCCAGCAGTTCCGGGACTAGCGGAAATGAGCAGTTCTTC. Protein product: CASSSGTSGNEQFF.

The V call is TRBV27, the J call TRBJ2-2; D ambiguous. The CDR3 length is 16 residues. CDR1 is MNHEY and CDR2 is SMNVEV in the germline V gene (reference sequence). Trimming removed 3 bases from V and 0 bases from J, with 11 bases in between. The CDR3 bases are TGTGCCAGCAGTTTTTTGGGCCTCGCGAACACCGGGGAGCTGTTTTTT. Translation: CASSFLGLANTGELFF.

This clone was picked up one time. The J gene is TRBJ2-1, the V gene TRBV28, with D tentatively TRBD2 (6 bases). The CDR3 runs 12 residues. Trimming pared 8 bases from V and 6 bases from J, leaving 11 bases between. In germline, CDR1 is MDHEN, CDR2 SYDVKM. Here the CDR3 DNA reads TGTGCCAGCTGGGGACTCGCCAATGAGCAGTTCTTC. Encoded protein: CASWGLANEQFF. Full variable domain (outside the CDR3, taken from reference TRBV28 and TRBJ2-1): DVKVTQSSRYLVKRTGEKVFLECVQDMDHENMFWYRQDPGLGLRLIYFSYDVKMKEKGDIPEGYSVSREKKERFSLILESASTNQTSMYLCASWGLANEQFFGPGTRLTVL.

For this clone: The germline gene is not matched at one end of the junction; a read error may be the cause. This chain uses TRBV28 with TRBJ1-1; D is uncertain. Per germline, CDR1 MDHEN and CDR2 SYDVKM. The CDR3 has 13 amino acids. CDR3 nucleotides: TGTGCCAGCAGCCTAACAACGGGGTTAGAAGATTTCTTT. Translating it yields CASSLTTGLEDFF.

Here the CDR3 reads CASSTRQRAYEQYF. CDR3 DNA sequence: TGTGCCAGCAGTACAAGACAGAGAGCCTACGAGCAGTACTTC. The rearrangement joins TRBV28 to TRBJ2-7, with D possibly being TRBD1 (5 bases). V lost 5 bases and J 2 bases, leaving 13 bases between the germline ends. The CDR3 spans 14 residues. The germline gives CDR1 MDHEN, CDR2 SYDVKM.

Remarks on this clone: The same CDR3 also results from other DNA sequences found in this sample. V is TRBV28 and J is TRBJ2-6, with 7 bases identical to TRBD1. Germline V gene lookup returns CDR1 MDHEN and CDR2 SYDVKM. CDR3 length: 15 amino acids. V was pared by 3 bases and J by 1 base, with 0 bases of the junction left unmatched. In DNA, the CDR3 is TGTGCCAGCAGTTTGACAGGGTCTGGGGCCAACGTCCTGACTTTC. Its protein product is CASSLTGSGANVLTF.

This sequence joins TRBV28 and TRBJ2-7; tentative D call: TRBD1 (6 bases). CDR1 and CDR2 from the germline V gene are MDHEN and SYDVKM. CDR3 length equals 16 residues. V was clipped by 2 bases and J by 5 bases, with 19 bases between them. The CDR3 sequence: CASSLIFGTGRDEQYF. For the CDR3, the DNA is TGTGCCAGCAGTTTAATTTTCGGTACAGGGCGAGACGAGCAGTACTTC.

In regard to this clone: The same CDR3 also results from other DNA sequences found in this sample. V is TRBV6-6 and J is TRBJ2-7, with D perhaps being TRBD1 or TRBD2 (5 bases each). Germline assignment: CDR1 MNHNY and CDR2 SVGAGI (reference sequence). This CDR3 has 13 residues. The V gene lost 2 bases and the J gene lost 0 bases, with 5 bases spanning the gap. CDR3 in DNA: TGTGCCAGCAGTTACGGGACCTCCTACGAGCAGTACTTC. Protein: CASSYGTSYEQYF.

V gene TRBV11-2 combines with J gene TRBJ2-3; TRBD2 aligns across 8 bases. The CDR3 runs to 17 residues. Germline V gene sequence: CDR1 SGHAT, CDR2 FQNNGV. With V trimmed by 1 base and J by 5 bases, 11 bases remained unmatched. The CDR3 DNA sequence: TGTGCCAGCAGCTTAGGCTCCGCGGGAGGCTTAATAGATACGCAGTATTTT. As protein: CASSLGSAGGLIDTQYF.

The count of this clone is one. The chain joins TRBV2 to TRBJ2-2; the D is unclear. Germline V gives CDR1 SNHLY, CDR2 FYNNEI. The CDR3 is 11 residues long. The V end lost 7 bases, the J end lost 6 bases, and 6 bases lay between the germline ends. The CDR3, as DNA: TGTGCCAGCATACGCGCCGGGGAGCTGTTTTTT. Translating it yields CASIRAGELFF.

The rearrangement uses TRBV5-1 and TRBJ1-5, with no clear D. The V gene lost 0 bases and the J gene lost 10 bases, with 23 bases spanning the gap. CDR1 and CDR2 (germline): SGHRS, YFSETQ. The CDR3 covers 17 residues. CDR3 sequence reads: CASSLDPVAALEGPQHF. The CDR3 coding sequence is TGCGCCAGCAGCTTGGACCCGGTGGCAGCCCTCGAGGGTCCCCAGCATTTT.

This chain uses TRBV30 with TRBJ2-7, with a possible D match to TRBD1 (7 bases). Germline values: CDR1 GTSNPN, CDR2 SVGIG (reference sequence). The CDR3 has 14 amino acids. Trimming took 6 bases from V and 1 from J, leaving 16 bases between them. The CDR3 protein is CACRHAGQSYEQYF. CDR3 bases: TGTGCCTGTCGCCACGCGGGACAGTCCTACGAGCAGTACTTC.

The V gene is TRBV28, the J gene TRBJ1-5; TRBD1 agrees at 8 bases. This CDR3 contains 16 residues. V trimming: 8 bases; J trimming: 2 bases; junction bases outside the gene matches: 11. Germline CDR1 MDHEN, CDR2 SYDVKM. The CDR3 DNA follows: TGTGCCAGCGCAACCCGACAGGGGTCGGGCAATCAGCCCCAGCATTTT. Encoded protein: CASATRQGSGNQPQHF.

This chain connects TRBV28 to TRBJ1-5, with D maybe TRBD1 (6 bases). V shed 2 bases and J shed 4 bases, with 12 bases lying between them. Germline CDR1 MDHEN, CDR2 SYDVKM. The CDR3 runs to 15 residues. CDR3 sequence: CASSLRDTKNQPQHF. CDR3 DNA sequence: TGTGCCAGCAGTTTAAGGGACACTAAAAATCAGCCCCAGCATTTT.

Turning to this clone: The sample contains more than one DNA sequence encoding this CDR3. The chain employs TRBV5-4 and TRBJ2-1; 7 nucleotides match TRBD2. The CDR3 sequence is 11 residues long. V gave up 5 bases and J gave up 9 bases; unmatched junction bases: 2. CDR1 and CDR2 from the germline V gene are SGHNT and YYREEE (reference sequence). The chain's CDR3 is CASSPGGEQFF. For the CDR3, the DNA is TGTGCCAGCAGTCCGGGAGGTGAGCAGTTCTTC.

On this clone itself: Other nucleotide sequences in the sample specify the same CDR3. V is TRBV28 and J is TRBJ1-5; 8 nucleotides agree with TRBD1. CDR1 is MDHEN, CDR2 SYDVKM, per germline. V lost 5 bases and J lost 4; bases outside the gene matches: 7. The CDR3 contains 15 residues. CDR3 DNA: TGTGCCAGCAGTCGAACAGGGGGGGGTAATCAGCCCCAGCATTTT. It translates to CASSRTGGGNQPQHF.

The chain combines TRBV25-1 with TRBJ1-1; D is undetermined. Germline CDR1 MGHDK, CDR2 SYGVNS. V dropped 1 base and J dropped 7 bases, with 10 bases sitting between them. The CDR3 covers 13 residues. The CDR3, as DNA: TGTGCCAGCAGTGAATTCAGCCCCGATGAAGCTTTCTTT. Protein: CASSEFSPDEAFF.

The chain carries TRBV28 and TRBJ2-1; the D call may be TRBD1 or TRBD2 (5 bases each). This CDR3 spans 15 amino acids. Trimming stripped 5 bases from V and 5 bases from J, with 16 bases between. Per germline, CDR1 MDHEN and CDR2 SYDVKM. This chain's CDR3 is CASSPPGRPHNEQFF. The CDR3 coding sequence is TGTGCCAGCAGTCCACCGGGACGCCCGCACAATGAGCAGTTCTTC.

In this sample, this clone turned up once. Its ends do not fully match the called genes, so a read error is possible. The chain joins TRBV7-2 to TRBJ2-1, with 13 bases identical to TRBD2. The CDR3 consists of 15 residues. Germline CDR1 is SGHTA and CDR2 is FQGNSA. The chain's CDR3 is CAGSSAPGLAGLRFF. DNA for the CDR3: TGTGCCGGCAGCTCGGCGCCGGGACTAGCGGGGCTGCGGTTCTTC.

This chain connects TRBV6-1 to TRBJ1-5, with 8 bases that match TRBD1. Germline-derived CDR1 and CDR2 are MNHNS and SASEGT. This CDR3 region has 15 residues. Trimming took 3 bases from V and 5 from J; bases not matched to a gene: 6. CDR3 amino acids: CASSELDREYQPQHF. The CDR3 nucleotides read TGTGCCAGCAGTGAGTTGGACAGGGAGTATCAGCCCCAGCATTTT.

The chain uses TRBV7-9 and TRBJ1-1; D is undetermined. Trimming removed 5 bases at V and 3 bases at J, with 4 bases between. This CDR3 spans 11 amino acids. Germline V gene data show CDR1 as SEHNR and CDR2 as FQNEAQ (reference sequence). CDR3 in DNA: TGTGCCAGCAGCGCGGACACTGAAGCTTTCTTT. As protein: CASSADTEAFF.

The rearrangement links TRBV7-8 to TRBJ1-3, with D uncertain. V lost 1 base and J 4 bases, leaving 14 bases between the germline ends. Per germline, CDR1 SGHVS and CDR2 FQNEAQ. This CDR3 has 16 amino acids. The CDR3 nucleotides are TGTGCCAGCAGCTTAGGGGTGCCGGGTGCCGGAAACACCATATATTTT. It encodes CASSLGVPGAGNTIYF.

Regarding this clone: The junction departs from the called germline gene at one end, perhaps through a read error. V gene TRBV7-9 combines with J gene TRBJ1-2; D is possibly TRBD1 (5 bases). Germline values: CDR1 SEHNR, CDR2 FQNEAQ (reference sequence). The CDR3 spans 14 residues. The CDR3, as DNA: TGTGCCAGCAGCTTAACGGGGCTAAACTCTGGCTACACCTTC. It codes for CASSLTGLNSGYTF.

J is TRBJ1-6 and V is TRBV30; D is possibly TRBD1 (5 bases). In germline, CDR1 is GTSNPN, CDR2 SVGIG (reference sequence). The CDR3 consists of 13 residues. V was cut by 0 bases and J by 14 bases, with 14 bases left in between. DNA of the CDR3: TGTGCCTGGAGTGTAATAGGCAGGGTGGCCCTCCACTTT. Translated: CAWSVIGRVALHF.

V gene TRBV7-9 combines with J gene TRBJ1-6, with D maybe TRBD1 (5 bases). Trimming shortened V by 5 bases and J by 8 bases, and 13 bases separated the two germline ends. The CDR3 loop spans 14 amino acids. Germline V lookup: CDR1 SEHNR, CDR2 FQNEAQ (reference sequence). This CDR3 is CASSPRGTDSPLHF. CDR3 nucleotide sequence: TGTGCCAGCAGCCCCCGGGGGACCGATTCACCCCTCCACTTT.